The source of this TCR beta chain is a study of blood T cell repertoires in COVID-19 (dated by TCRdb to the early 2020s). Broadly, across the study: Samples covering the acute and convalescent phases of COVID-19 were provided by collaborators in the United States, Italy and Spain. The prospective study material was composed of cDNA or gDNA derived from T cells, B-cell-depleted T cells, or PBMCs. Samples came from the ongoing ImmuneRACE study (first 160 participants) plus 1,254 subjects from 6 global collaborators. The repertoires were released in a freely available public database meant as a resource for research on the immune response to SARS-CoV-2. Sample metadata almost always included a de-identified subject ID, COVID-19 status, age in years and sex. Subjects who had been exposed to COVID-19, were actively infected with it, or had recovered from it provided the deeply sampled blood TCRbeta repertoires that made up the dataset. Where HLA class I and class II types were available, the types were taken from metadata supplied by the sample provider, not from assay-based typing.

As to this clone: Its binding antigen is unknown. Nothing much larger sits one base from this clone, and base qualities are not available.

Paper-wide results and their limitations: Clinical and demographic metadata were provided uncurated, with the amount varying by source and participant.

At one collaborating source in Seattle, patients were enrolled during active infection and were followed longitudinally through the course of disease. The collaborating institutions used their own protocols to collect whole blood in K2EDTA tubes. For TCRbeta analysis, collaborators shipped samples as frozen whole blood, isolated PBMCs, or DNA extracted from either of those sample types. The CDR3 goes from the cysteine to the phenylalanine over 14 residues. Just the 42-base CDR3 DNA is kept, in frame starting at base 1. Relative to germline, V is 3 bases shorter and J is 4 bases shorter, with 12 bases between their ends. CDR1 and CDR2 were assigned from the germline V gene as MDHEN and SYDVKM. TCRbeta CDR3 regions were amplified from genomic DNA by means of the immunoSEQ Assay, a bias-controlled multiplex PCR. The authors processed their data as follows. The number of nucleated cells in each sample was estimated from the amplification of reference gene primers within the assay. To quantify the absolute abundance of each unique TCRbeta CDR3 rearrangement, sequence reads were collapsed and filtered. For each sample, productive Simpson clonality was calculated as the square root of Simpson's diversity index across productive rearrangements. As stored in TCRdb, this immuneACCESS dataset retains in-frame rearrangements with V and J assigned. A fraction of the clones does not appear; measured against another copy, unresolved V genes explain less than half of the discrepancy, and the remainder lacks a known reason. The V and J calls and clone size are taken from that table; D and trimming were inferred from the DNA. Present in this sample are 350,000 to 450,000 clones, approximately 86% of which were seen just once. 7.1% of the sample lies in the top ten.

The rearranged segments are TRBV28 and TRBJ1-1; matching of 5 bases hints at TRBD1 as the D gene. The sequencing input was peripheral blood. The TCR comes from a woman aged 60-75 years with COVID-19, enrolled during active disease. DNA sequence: TGTGCCAGCAGTTTGCTCTCGGGGGGCACTGAAGCTTTCTTT. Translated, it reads CASSLLSGGTEAFF.